What follows are 26 T cell receptor beta chains derived from one specimen sequenced in a study of Graves' ophthalmopathy and Graves' hyperthyroidism (dated by TCRdb to the late 2010s). Data came from an Illumina HiSeq 2000. For repertoire sequencing, the TCR beta CDR3 regions were amplified from RNA transcripts. A first-round RT-PCR used HTBI primers with the Qiagen OneStep RT-PCR kit, followed by a second-round multiplex PCR, size selection and purification. TCRdb trimmed public reads at Q25 via fastp, called clones via MiXCR and kept in-frame beta chains. Each entry merges the rows of one CDR3 protein and shows their most common DNA and genes. This sample comprises 1 million to 1.3 million distinct CDR3 sequences, about 40% of them detected only once. 11% of the sample comes from the top ten. Material for sequencing was peripheral blood or thyroid tissue (not recorded which). Receptor source: an adult man with Graves' hyperthyroidism.

This clonotype was detected a few times. The chain combines TRBV12-3 or TRBV12-4 with TRBJ1-5; possible D gene TRBD1, 5 bases. With 8 bases removed from V and 5 bases from J, the gap between germline ends came to 19 bases. The CDR3 is 15 amino acids. For the CDR3, the DNA is TGTGCCAGCCGGAAACAGGCAGGGAAAGATCAGCCCCAGCATTTT. Its translation: CASRKQAGKDQPQHF.

Points on this clonotype: An end of the junction differs from the germline gene, which may be a read error. The rearrangement joins TRBV7-9 to TRBJ2-7, with TRBD2 identical over 7 bases. Germline V gene sequence: CDR1 SEHNR, CDR2 FQNEAQ (reference sequence). This CDR3 region has 13 residues. Here the CDR3 DNA reads TGCGCCAGCACCTCCGGGAGGTCCTACGAGCAGTACTTC. Its protein product is CASTSGRSYEQYF. Full variable domain (rest looked up from reference TRBV7-9 and TRBJ2-7): DTGVSQNPRHKITKRGQNVTFRCDPISEHNRLYWYRQTLGQGPEFLTYFQNEAQLEKSRLLSDRFSAERPKGSFSTLEIQRTEQGDSAMYLCASTSGRSYEQYFGPGTRLTVT.

As to this clonotype: A much larger clone is a single base away; this may be a read error. The chain has TRBV7-8 and TRBJ2-6; D remains unclear. Trimming shortened V by 6 bases and J by 4 bases, and 19 bases separated the two germline ends. CDR3 size: 17 residues. Germline V gives CDR1 SGHVS, CDR2 FQNEAQ. DNA for the CDR3: TGTGCCAGCAGGTCCGCGTCGAGTTTGGGGGGGGCCAACGTCCTGACTTTC. It encodes CASRSASSLGGANVLTF. Combining the CDR3 with reference TRBV7-8 and TRBJ2-6 gives the whole variable domain GAGVSQSPRYKVAKRGQDVALRCDPISGHVSLFWYQQALGQGPEFLTYFQNEAQLDKSGLPSDRFFAERPEGSVSTLKIQRTQQEDSAVYLCASRSASSLGGANVLTFGAGSRLTVL.

This clonotype was recorded at least ten times. The genes are TRBV29-1 and TRBJ2-6; the D gene is possibly TRBD1 (5 bases). This CDR3 contains 16 residues. V was shortened by 4 bases and J by 1 base, with 14 bases between the two germline ends. Germline CDR1 SQVTM, CDR2 ANQGSEA. This chain's CDR3 is CSVARVFGSGANVLTF. As DNA, the CDR3 is TGCAGCGTTGCCAGGGTTTTTGGTTCTGGGGCCAACGTCCTGACTTTC.

V is TRBV5-6 and J is TRBJ1-1; 9 bases are a match to TRBD1. Trimming took 5 bases from V and 5 from J; bases not matched to a gene: 10. This CDR3 has 15 residues. Germline V gives CDR1 SGHDT, CDR2 YYEEEE. The CDR3, as DNA: TGTGCCAGCAGTTCGCCTCGGGACAGGGCTACTGAAGCTTTCTTT. It yields the protein CASSSPRDRATEAFF.

With respect to this clonotype: A single base separates this from a much larger clone, so it may be a read error. The conserved phenylalanine or tryptophan normally closing the CDR3 is absent here, so this likely arose from a read error. The V and J genes are TRBV20-1 and TRBJ1-1, with D unclear. V shed 3 bases and J shed 0 bases, with 14 bases lying between them. CDR3 length: 15 amino acids. The germline CDR1 and CDR2 sequences are DFQATT and SNEGSKA (reference sequence). CDR3 nucleotide sequence: TGCAGTGCTAGCACGGACGGGCCCGTGAACACTGAAGCTTTCCTT. The encoded protein is CSASTDGPVNTEAFL.

The V gene is TRBV10-3, the J gene TRBJ1-5; 7 bases match TRBD1. The CDR3 consists of 17 residues. Germline CDR1 and CDR2: ENHRY and SYGVKD. V lost 6 bases and J lost 2; bases outside the gene matches: 13. The CDR3 DNA sequence: TGTGCCATCAGCGATGGGGGAGGGGGCAGTGGCAATCAGCCCCAGCATTTT. Protein product: CAISDGGGGSGNQPQHF.

In its sample, this clonotype was seen many times. The V call is TRBV24-1, the J call TRBJ1-5, with TRBD1 identical over 10 bases. The ends lost 4 bases at V and 4 bases at J; junction bases unmatched: 9. The CDR3 length is 17 residues. Germline-derived CDR1 and CDR2 are KGHDR and SFDVKD. The CDR3 DNA sequence: TGTGCCACCAGTGACTCCGGGACAGGGGAGAGAAATCAGCCCCAGCATTTT. Translating it yields CATSDSGTGERNQPQHF.

This clonotype was seen at least ten times. This chain links TRBV7-3 with TRBJ1-1, with D unresolved. CDR1 is SGHTA, CDR2 FQGTGA, per germline. There are 13 residues in the CDR3. Trimming stripped 2 bases from V and 3 bases from J, with 7 bases between. CDR3 residues: CASSLQPDTEAFF. The CDR3 region has the DNA TGTGCCAGCAGCTTACAGCCGGACACTGAAGCTTTCTTT.

The chain is built from TRBV7-2 and TRBJ1-2; TRBD1 is a possible D gene (6 bases). The CDR3 extends over 12 amino acids. V was trimmed by 8 bases and J by 4 bases, leaving 11 bases between them. The germline gives CDR1 SGHTA, CDR2 FQGNSA. The chain's CDR3 is CASAGAGYGYTF. Written as DNA, the CDR3 is TGTGCCAGCGCAGGGGCTGGCTATGGCTACACCTTC.

This clonotype was detected only a few times. The CDR3 loop reads CASSSTSFEQYF. The DNA of the CDR3 is TGTGCCAGCTCAAGTACTAGCTTCGAGCAGTACTTC. The chain uses TRBV18 and TRBJ2-7; D is perhaps TRBD2 (6 bases). V was cut by 5 bases and J by 6 bases, with 11 bases left in between. CDR3 length: 12 residues. Germline CDR1 is KGHSH and CDR2 is LQKENI. Complete variable domain (other parts from reference TRBV18 and TRBJ2-7): NAGVMQNPRHLVRRRGQEARLRCSPMKGHSHVYWYRQLPEEGLKFMVYLQKENIIDESGMPKERFSAEFPKEGPSILRIQQVVRGDSAAYFCASSSTSFEQYFGPGTRLTVT.

This clonotype was counted only a few times. The chain employs TRBV4-1 and TRBJ2-7, with TRBD1 matching over 7 bases. Trimming cost V 0 bases and J 3 bases; bases outside gene matches: 5. Germline assignment: CDR1 MGHRA and CDR2 YSYEKL. The CDR3 runs to 15 residues. The CDR3 nucleotides are TGCGCCAGCAGCCAAGATCCGGGACAGTTCTACGAGCAGTACTTC. Its protein product is CASSQDPGQFYEQYF.

This clonotype was picked up many times. The chain employs TRBV29-1 and TRBJ1-1; D not resolved. Germline CDR1 reads SQVTM; CDR2 reads ANQGSEA. V was shortened by 4 bases and J by 1 base, with 13 bases between the two germline ends. The CDR3 sequence is 14 residues long. This CDR3 is CSVARREPNTEAFF. CDR3 coding DNA: TGCAGCGTTGCCCGTCGGGAACCGAACACTGAAGCTTTCTTT.

In regard to this clonotype: One end of the junction fails to match germline, which may point to a read error. V usage is TRBV5-5 and J usage is TRBJ2-7, with TRBD1 as a possible D gene (6 bases). The CDR3 length is 14 residues. Per germline, CDR1 SGHKS and CDR2 YYEKEE (reference sequence). The CDR3 DNA follows: TGCGCCAGCAGCCCACAGGGCCAATACTACGAGCAGTACTTC. Its translation: CASSPQGQYYEQYF.

In this sample, this clonotype turned up many times. The rearrangement joins TRBV29-1 to TRBJ2-7; D gene uncertain. Per the germline V gene, CDR1 is SQVTM and CDR2 is ANQGSEA. The CDR3 is made up of 11 amino acids. The V gene lost 4 bases and the J gene lost 6 bases, with 10 bases spanning the gap. CDR3 loop: CSVGKASEQYF. The CDR3 DNA is TGCAGCGTTGGAAAAGCCTCCGAGCAGTACTTC.

This rearrangement joins TRBV29-1 to TRBJ2-6; tentative D call: TRBD2 (6 bases). CDR3 size: 13 residues. The germline gives CDR1 SQVTM, CDR2 ANQGSEA. Here the CDR3 reads CSDWGDGANVLTF. DNA for the CDR3: TGCAGTGATTGGGGGGATGGGGCCAACGTCCTGACTTTC.

The genes are TRBV29-1 and TRBJ2-7; D is undetermined. Germline lookup yields CDR1 SQVTM and CDR2 ANQGSEA. The germline V and J ends were trimmed by 6 bases and 2 bases, with 11 bases remaining between them. This CDR3 has 12 residues. The CDR3 is CSVAQPTYEQYF. CDR3 in DNA: TGCAGCGTGGCACAGCCGACCTACGAGCAGTACTTC.

This clonotype was recorded at least ten times. The chain carries TRBV7-8 and TRBJ1-2; maybe TRBD1 (5 bases). There are 16 residues in the CDR3. The germline CDR1 and CDR2 sequences are SGHVS and FQNEAQ. The V gene lost 5 bases and the J gene lost 4 bases, with 20 bases spanning the gap. Here the CDR3 DNA reads TGTGCCAGCAGCCTGGGGGGGAGGTTACTTGGCTATGGCTACACCTTC. It is translated as CASSLGGRLLGYGYTF.

Regarding this clonotype: A read error is possible here, since a much larger clone lies one base away. The chain uses TRBV9 and TRBJ2-2; D not resolved. Germline CDR1 and CDR2: SGDLS and YYNGEE. CDR3 length: 15 residues. The ends were cut back, 4 bases at V and 5 bases at J, with 15 bases in the middle. CDR3 sequence (DNA): TGTGCCAGCAGCAAACTTCAGGAAGTTACCGGGGAGCTGTTTTTT. This encodes CASSKLQEVTGELFF.

The chain employs TRBV19 and TRBJ1-5, with TRBD1 matching over 10 bases. The CDR3 covers 16 residues. CDR1 and CDR2 (germline): LNHDA, SQIVND (reference sequence). J gave up 0 bases and V 3 bases, and 2 bases lay outside the gene matches. This CDR3 reads CASSMGQGNSNQPQHF. The CDR3 coding sequence is TGTGCCAGTAGTATGGGACAGGGGAATAGCAATCAGCCCCAGCATTTT.

In the case of this clonotype: This clone may be a read error of a much larger clone one base away. The V and J genes are TRBV2 and TRBJ1-2; possible D gene TRBD1, 5 bases. Germline CDR1 is SNHLY and CDR2 is FYNNEI. This CDR3 is 14 amino acids long. Trimming shortened V by 4 bases and J by 8 bases, and 17 bases separated the two germline ends. This CDR3 reads CASSGALAGLGYTF. The CDR3 DNA reads as TGTGCCAGCAGTGGAGCGCTGGCAGGGTTGGGCTACACCTTC.

This rearrangement joins TRBV5-1 to TRBJ1-1, with D uncertain. CDR3 length: 17 residues. CDR1 is SGHRS and CDR2 is YFSETQ in the germline V gene. The V gene lost 2 bases and the J gene lost 4 bases, with 21 bases spanning the gap. CDR3 DNA: TGCGCCAGCAGCTTTGGCATCCCGGGGAACGCGGGCACTGAAGCTTTCTTT. Translating gives CASSFGIPGNAGTEAFF.

V usage is TRBV3-1 and J usage is TRBJ2-5, with 13 bases matching TRBD2. The V gene's germline CDR1 is LGHDT and CDR2 YNNKEL (reference sequence). This CDR3 contains 22 residues. J gave up 5 bases and V 0 bases, and 21 bases lay outside the gene matches. The CDR3 sequence is CASSQELFYFPRGLAGWETQYF. The DNA for the CDR3 is TGTGCCAGCAGCCAAGAATTGTTCTACTTTCCTAGGGGACTAGCGGGATGGGAGACCCAGTACTTC.

This clonotype was counted only a few times. The J gene is TRBJ1-2, the V gene TRBV11-2; D not certain. CDR1 is SGHAT and CDR2 is FQNNGV in the germline V gene. V lost 10 bases to trimming and J lost 8 bases, with 17 bases between them. This CDR3 spans 12 amino acids. DNA for the CDR3: TGTGCCACCCCGGCTCCGGGAGGGGGCTACACCTTC. Residues: CATPAPGGGYTF.

This rearrangement joins TRBV19 to TRBJ1-1, with D unresolved. Trimming took 4 bases from V and 2 from J, leaving 8 bases between them. Germline V gene sequence: CDR1 LNHDA, CDR2 SQIVND (reference sequence). The CDR3 is 13 amino acids. CDR3 coding DNA: TGTGCCAGTAGTACCGAGGAAAACACTGAAGCTTTCTTT. It codes for CASSTEENTEAFF.

This clonotype has a count of ten or more. V and J are TRBV7-8 and TRBJ1-2; D not resolved. This CDR3 has 13 residues. Germline lookup yields CDR1 SGHVS and CDR2 FQNEAQ. V gave up 5 bases and J gave up 4 bases, with 11 bases separating them. CDR3 sequence (DNA): TGTGCCAGCAGCCCTGGACTCGGCTATGGCTACACCTTC. It translates to CASSPGLGYGYTF.